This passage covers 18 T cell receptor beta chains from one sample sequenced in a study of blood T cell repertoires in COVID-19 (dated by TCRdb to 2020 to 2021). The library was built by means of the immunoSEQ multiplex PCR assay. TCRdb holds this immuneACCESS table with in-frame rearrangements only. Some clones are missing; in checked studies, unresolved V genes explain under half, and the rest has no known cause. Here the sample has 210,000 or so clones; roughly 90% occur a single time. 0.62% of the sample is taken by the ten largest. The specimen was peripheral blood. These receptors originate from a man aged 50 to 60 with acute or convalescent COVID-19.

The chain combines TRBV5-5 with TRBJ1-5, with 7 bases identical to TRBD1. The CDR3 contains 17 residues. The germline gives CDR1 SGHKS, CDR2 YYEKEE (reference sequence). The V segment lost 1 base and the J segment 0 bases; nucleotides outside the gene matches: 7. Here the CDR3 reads CASSLSQGLGSNQPQHF. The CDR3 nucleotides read TGTGCCAGCAGCTTGTCACAGGGGCTGGGTAGCAATCAGCCCCAGCATTTT.

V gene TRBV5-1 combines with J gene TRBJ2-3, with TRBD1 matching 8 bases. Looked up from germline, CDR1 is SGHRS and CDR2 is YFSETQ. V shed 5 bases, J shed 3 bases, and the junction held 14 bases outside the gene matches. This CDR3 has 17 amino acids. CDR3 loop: CASRPDRVQLTTDTQYF. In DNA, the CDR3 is TGCGCCAGCAGACCGGACAGGGTACAGCTTACGACAGATACGCAGTATTTT.

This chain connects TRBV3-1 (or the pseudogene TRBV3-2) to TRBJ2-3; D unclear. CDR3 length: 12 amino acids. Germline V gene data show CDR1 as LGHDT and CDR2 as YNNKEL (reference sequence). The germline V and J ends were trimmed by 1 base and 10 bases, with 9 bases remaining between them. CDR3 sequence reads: CASSQGPTAQYF. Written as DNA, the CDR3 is TGTGCCAGCAGCCAAGGTCCAACTGCGCAGTATTTT.

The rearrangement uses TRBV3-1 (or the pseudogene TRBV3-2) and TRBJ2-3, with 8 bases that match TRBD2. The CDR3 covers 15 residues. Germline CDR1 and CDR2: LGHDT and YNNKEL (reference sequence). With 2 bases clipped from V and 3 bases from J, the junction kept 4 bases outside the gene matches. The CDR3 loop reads CASSQFSGVTDTQYF. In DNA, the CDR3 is TGTGCCAGCAGCCAATTTAGCGGGGTGACAGATACGCAGTATTTT.

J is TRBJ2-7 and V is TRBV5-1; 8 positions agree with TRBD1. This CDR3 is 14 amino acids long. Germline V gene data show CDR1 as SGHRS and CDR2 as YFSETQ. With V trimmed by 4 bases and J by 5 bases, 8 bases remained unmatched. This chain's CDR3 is CASSDWTGSNEQYF. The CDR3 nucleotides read TGCGCCAGCAGCGATTGGACAGGGTCAAACGAGCAGTACTTC.

The chain's CDR3 is CASSQTGGPSNQPQHF. The DNA for the CDR3 is TGTGCCAGCAGTCAGACAGGGGGCCCTAGCAATCAGCCCCAGCATTTT. V and J are TRBV28 and TRBJ1-5; 10 bases are shared with TRBD1. The CDR3 has 16 residues. From germline, CDR1 is MDHEN and CDR2 SYDVKM. V dropped 5 bases and J dropped 0; count of bases not matched to a gene: 4.

The CDR3 spells CASSMLAGDGYGYTF. CDR3 in DNA: TGTGCCAGTAGTATGCTAGCGGGGGACGGCTATGGCTACACCTTC. The J gene is TRBJ1-2, the V gene TRBV19; TRBD1 might be the D (5 bases). The CDR3 spans 15 residues. CDR1 and CDR2 from the germline V gene are LNHDA and SQIVND (reference sequence). Trimming removed 3 bases at V and 4 bases at J, with 15 bases between.

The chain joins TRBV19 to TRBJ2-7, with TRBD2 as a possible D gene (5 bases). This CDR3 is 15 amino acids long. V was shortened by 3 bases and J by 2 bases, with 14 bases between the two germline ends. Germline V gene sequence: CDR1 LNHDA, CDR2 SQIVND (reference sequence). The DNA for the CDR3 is TGTGCCAGTAGTATGATTGAGGGCCCTCCCTACGAGCAGTACTTC. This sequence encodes CASSMIEGPPYEQYF. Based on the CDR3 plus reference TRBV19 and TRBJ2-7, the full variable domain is DGGITQSPKYLFRKEGQNVTLSCEQNLNHDAMYWYRQDPGQGLRLIYYSQIVNDFQKGDIAEGYSVSREKKESFPLTVTSAQKNPTAFYLCASSMIEGPPYEQYFGPGTRLTVT.

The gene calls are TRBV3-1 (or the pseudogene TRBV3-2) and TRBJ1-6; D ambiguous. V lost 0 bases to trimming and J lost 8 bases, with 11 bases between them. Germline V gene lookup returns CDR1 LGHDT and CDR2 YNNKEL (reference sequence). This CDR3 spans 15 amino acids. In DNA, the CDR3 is TGTGCCAGCAGCCAAGATTCCGCGTGGTATTCACCCCTCCACTTT. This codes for CASSQDSAWYSPLHF.

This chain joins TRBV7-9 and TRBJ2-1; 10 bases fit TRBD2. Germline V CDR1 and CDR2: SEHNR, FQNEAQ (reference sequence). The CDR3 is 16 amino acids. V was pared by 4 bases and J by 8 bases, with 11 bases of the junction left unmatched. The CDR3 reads CASSSQDGTSVDEQFF. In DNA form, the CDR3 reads TGTGCCAGCAGCTCACAAGACGGGACTAGCGTGGATGAGCAGTTCTTC.

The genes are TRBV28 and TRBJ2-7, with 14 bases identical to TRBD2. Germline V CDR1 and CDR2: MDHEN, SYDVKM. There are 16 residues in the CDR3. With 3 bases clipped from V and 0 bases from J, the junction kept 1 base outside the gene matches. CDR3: CASSFGTSGSSYEQYF. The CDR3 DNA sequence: TGTGCCAGCAGTTTTGGGACTAGCGGGAGCTCCTACGAGCAGTACTTC. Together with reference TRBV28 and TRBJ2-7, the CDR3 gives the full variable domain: DVKVTQSSRYLVKRTGEKVFLECVQDMDHENMFWYRQDPGLGLRLIYFSYDVKMKEKGDIPEGYSVSREKKERFSLILESASTNQTSMYLCASSFGTSGSSYEQYFGPGTRLTVT.

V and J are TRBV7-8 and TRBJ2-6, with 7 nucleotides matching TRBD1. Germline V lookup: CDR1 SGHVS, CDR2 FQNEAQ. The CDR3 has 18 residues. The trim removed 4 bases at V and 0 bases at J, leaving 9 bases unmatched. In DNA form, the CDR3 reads TGTGCCAGCAGCTCCCGGACAGGAGTATCCTCTGGGGCCAACGTCCTGACTTTC. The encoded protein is CASSSRTGVSSGANVLTF.

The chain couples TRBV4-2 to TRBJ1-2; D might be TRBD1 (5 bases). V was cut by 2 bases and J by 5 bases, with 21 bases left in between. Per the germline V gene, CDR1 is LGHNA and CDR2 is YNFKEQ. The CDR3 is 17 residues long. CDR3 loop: CASSQPVGSAGDYGYTF. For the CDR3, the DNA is TGTGCCAGCAGCCAACCCGTGGGGTCAGCGGGGGATTATGGCTACACCTTC.

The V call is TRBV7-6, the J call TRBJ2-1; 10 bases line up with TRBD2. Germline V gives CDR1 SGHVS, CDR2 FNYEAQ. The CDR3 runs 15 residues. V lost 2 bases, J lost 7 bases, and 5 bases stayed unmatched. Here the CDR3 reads CASSLWASGGNEQFF. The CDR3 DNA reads TGTGCCAGCAGCTTATGGGCTAGCGGGGGAAATGAGCAGTTCTTC.

DNA for the CDR3: TGTGCCAGCAGCACCCTACTAGCGGGAGTTAGCACAGATACGCAGTATTTT. It is translated as CASSTLLAGVSTDTQYF. V is TRBV5-6 and J is TRBJ2-3; TRBD2 matches 11 bases. V shed 4 bases, J shed 0 bases, and the junction held 7 bases outside the gene matches. Germline loops: CDR1 SGHDT, CDR2 YYEEEE. This CDR3 is 17 amino acids long.

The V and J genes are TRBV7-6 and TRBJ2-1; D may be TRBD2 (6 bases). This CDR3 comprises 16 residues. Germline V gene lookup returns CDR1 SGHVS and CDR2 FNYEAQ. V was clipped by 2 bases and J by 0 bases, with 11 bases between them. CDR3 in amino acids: CASSLISGNSYNEQFF. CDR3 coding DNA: TGTGCCAGCAGCTTAATTAGCGGAAACTCCTACAATGAGCAGTTCTTC. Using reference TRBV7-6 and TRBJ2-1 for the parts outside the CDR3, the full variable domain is GAGVSQSPRYKVTKRGQDVALRCDPISGHVSLYWYRQALGQGPEFLTYFNYEAQQDKSGLPNDRFSAERPEGSISTLTIQRTEQRDSAMYRCASSLISGNSYNEQFFGPGTRLTVL.

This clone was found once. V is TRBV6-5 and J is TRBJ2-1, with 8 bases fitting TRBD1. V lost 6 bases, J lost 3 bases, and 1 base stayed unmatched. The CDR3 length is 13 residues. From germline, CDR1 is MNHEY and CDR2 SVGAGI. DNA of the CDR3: TGTGCCAGCAGAGGACAGGGCTACAATGAGCAGTTCTTC. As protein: CASRGQGYNEQFF.

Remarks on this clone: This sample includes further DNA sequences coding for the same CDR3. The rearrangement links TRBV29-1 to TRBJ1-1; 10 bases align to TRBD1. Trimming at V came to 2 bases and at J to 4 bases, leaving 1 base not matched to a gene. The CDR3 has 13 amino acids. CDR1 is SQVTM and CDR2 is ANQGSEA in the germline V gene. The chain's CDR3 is CSVERTGGTEAFF. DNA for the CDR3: TGCAGCGTTGAACGGACAGGGGGCACTGAAGCTTTCTTT.